This T cell receptor (beta chain) was recovered during a study of T-cell reconstitution after alpha-beta-depleted transplantation in children. This sample's TCRbeta library carried unique molecular identifier barcodes. MiXCR, applied by TCRdb to the PCR reads, yields one record per CDR3 protein. The table records over 400,000 distinct CDR3 sequences, under 15% of them present only once. This clonotype was detected only a few times. The material sequenced was PBMCs from the stem cell graft donor, taken from the stem cell graft. This TCR was recovered from a human donor who donated a stem cell graft to a child with combined immunodeficiency.

The chain's CDR3 is CASSQWAAGRSTDTQYF. Written as DNA, the CDR3 is TGTGCCAGCAGCCAATGGGCAGCGGGACGGAGCACAGATACGCAGTATTTT. The genes are TRBV3-1 and TRBJ2-3; 7 bases are a match to TRBD2. The V and J ends lost 2 bases and 0 bases, in that order; junction bases with no gene match: 8. The CDR3 extends over 17 amino acids. Germline V CDR1 and CDR2: LGHDT, YNNKEL (reference sequence).